The T cell receptor beta chain described here comes from a study of blood T cells in healthy people across ages. Points from the study as a whole: The authors considered diversity estimates from one million T cells to be underestimates. Long-lived and aged donors differed, with more naive CD4+ cells and higher diversity in the long-lived.

Primers used in a second PCR of about 6 to 11 cycles were a sample-barcoded 5' primer and a J-beta primer mix. Every sample gave at least 2.5 million paired-end reads containing CDR3. Via MiXCR, TCRdb re-called the 5' RACE reads, giving one row per CDR3 protein. The sample includes around 280,000 distinct CDR3 sequences, roughly 26% of them seen just once. The V end was cut by 6 bases, the J end by 0 bases, with 9 bases between. The germline gives CDR1 MDHEN, CDR2 SYDVKM. CDR3 length: 14 amino acids. A note on this clonotype: As yet, its antigen is unknown.

This TCR came from a woman between 70 and 85 years old in good health. Input material: blood. This chain links TRBV28 with TRBJ2-1; D unclear. CDR3 in DNA: TGTGCCAGCAGGGGGATTAGCTCCTACAATGAGCAGTTCTTC. Protein sequence: CASRGISSYNEQFF. Full variable domain (outside the CDR3, taken from reference TRBV28 and TRBJ2-1): DVKVTQSSRYLVKRTGEKVFLECVQDMDHENMFWYRQDPGLGLRLIYFSYDVKMKEKGDIPEGYSVSREKKERFSLILESASTNQTSMYLCASRGISSYNEQFFGPGTRLTVL.